The 13 T cell receptor beta chains below all came from one sample that was sequenced in a study of cytomegalovirus exposure and HLA in healthy donors. PCR used 60 Vbeta primers and 13 Jbeta primers. Repertoires were generated with immunoSEQ multiplex PCR, while TCRdb's copy carries only in-frame clones and drops some. The table includes around 120,000 clones, approximately 70% detected once. The sequenced sample consisted of PBMCs. All receptors come from a man aged 35-49 years in good health and CMV-seropositive.

The V call is TRBV28, the J call TRBJ1-5, with TRBD1 matching over 7 bases. V lost 5 bases and J lost 1; bases outside the gene matches: 5. The CDR3 consists of 15 residues. From germline, CDR1 is MDHEN and CDR2 SYDVKM. CDR3 sequence (DNA): TGTGCCAGCAGTCCAACAGGGGTCAGCAATCAGCCCCAGCATTTT. This sequence encodes CASSPTGVSNQPQHF.

The genes are TRBV4-3 and TRBJ2-1; D may be TRBD2 (6 bases). This CDR3 contains 13 residues. Trimming left V 4 bases short and J 9 bases short, with 13 bases between. CDR1 LGHNA and CDR2 YSLEER come from the germline V gene. For the CDR3, the DNA is TGCGCCAGCAGCCTAACGGGAGTGGCTGAGCAGTTCTTC. Residues: CASSLTGVAEQFF.

The chain employs TRBV5-8 and TRBJ2-2; 14 positions agree with TRBD2. CDR1 and CDR2 (germline): SGHTS, YDEGEE. This CDR3 spans 17 amino acids. Losses at the gene ends were 4 bases for V and 7 bases for J; bases not matched to a gene: 9. In DNA form, the CDR3 reads TGTGCCAGCAGCCCGGGACTAGCGGGAGAAGGTCGCGGGGAGCTGTTTTTT. Amino acids: CASSPGLAGEGRGELFF.

The count of this clone is one. This chain links TRBV4-2 with TRBJ2-5; 11 bases line up with TRBD2. Trimming at V came to 4 bases and at J to 5 bases, leaving 12 bases not matched to a gene. The CDR3 length is 17 residues. Per the germline V gene, CDR1 is LGHNA and CDR2 is YNFKEQ. CDR3 residues: CASSLGTSGWETETQYF. CDR3 bases: TGTGCCAGCAGCCTCGGGACTAGCGGTTGGGAAACGGAGACCCAGTACTTC.

The chain carries TRBV30 and TRBJ2-7, with 9 bases matching TRBD1. The CDR3 spans 13 residues. From germline, CDR1 is GTSNPN and CDR2 SVGIG (reference sequence). The V gene end was trimmed by 5 bases and the J gene end by 6 bases; junction bases not matched to a gene: 8. CDR3 sequence: CAWLRTGAGEQYF. The DNA of the CDR3 is TGTGCCTGGCTAAGGACAGGGGCAGGCGAGCAGTACTTC.

This chain links TRBV11-2 with TRBJ1-2; D is unclear. The V end was cut by 5 bases, the J end by 8 bases, with 12 bases between. Per the germline V gene, CDR1 is SGHAT and CDR2 is FQNNGV. CDR3 length equals 12 residues. This CDR3 is CASSPPGVGYTF. The CDR3 DNA reads as TGTGCCAGCAGCCCACCGGGAGTCGGCTACACCTTC. The whole variable domain, filled in from reference TRBV11-2 and TRBJ1-2, reads EAGVAQSPRYKIIEKRQSVAFWCNPISGHATLYWYQQILGQGPKLLIQFQNNGVVDDSQLPKDRFSAERLKGVDSTLKIQPAKLEDSAVYLCASSPPGVGYTFGSGTRLTVV.

As DNA, the CDR3 is TGTGCCAGCAGCTTAGTCTCTAGCCACGTC. Protein: CASSLVSSHV. This chain uses TRBV5-6 with TRBJ2-7; D is possibly TRBD2 (5 bases). Germline-derived CDR1 and CDR2 are SGHDT and YYEEEE. The CDR3 is 10 amino acids.

The chain uses TRBV7-8 and TRBJ1-5; D not certain. V was pared by 1 base and J by 6 bases, with 4 bases between. The CDR3 length is 12 residues. CDR1 is SGHVS and CDR2 is FQNEAQ in the germline V gene. The chain's CDR3 is CASSLGAQPQHF. The DNA of the CDR3 is TGTGCCAGCAGCTTAGGGGCTCAGCCCCAGCATTTT.

This chain links TRBV9 with TRBJ2-1; D is possibly TRBD2 (5 bases). Germline CDR1 reads SGDLS; CDR2 reads YYNGEE. There are 13 residues in the CDR3. V lost 0 bases, J lost 7 bases, and 8 bases lay in between. The CDR3 DNA follows: TGTGCCAGCAGCGTAGAAGGGAGAAATGAGCAGTTCTTC. Its translation: CASSVEGRNEQFF. The full variable domain, with the rest looked up from reference TRBV9 and TRBJ2-1, is DSGVTQTPKHLITATGQRVTLRCSPRSGDLSVYWYQQSLDQGLQFLIQYYNGEERAKGNILERFSAQQFPDLHSELNLSSLELGDSALYFCASSVEGRNEQFFGPGTRLTVL.

V and J are TRBV10-1 and TRBJ2-1; D unresolved. Germline values: CDR1 WNHNN, CDR2 SYGVQD (reference sequence). This CDR3 contains 15 residues. Trimming shortened V by 1 base and J by 5 bases, and 12 bases separated the two germline ends. CDR3 residues: CASSEFAEMDNEQFF. DNA of the CDR3: TGCGCCAGCAGTGAGTTTGCGGAGATGGACAATGAGCAGTTCTTC.

The chain carries TRBV7-8 and TRBJ1-2; a weak D match, TRBD1 (5 bases). CDR1 and CDR2 (germline): SGHVS, FQNEAQ. Trimming pared 0 bases from V and 8 bases from J, leaving 7 bases between. The CDR3 runs 12 residues. The CDR3, as DNA: TGTGCCAGCAGCTTAGCAGGGGAAGGCTACACCTTC. This codes for CASSLAGEGYTF. Combining the CDR3 with reference TRBV7-8 and TRBJ1-2 gives the whole variable domain GAGVSQSPRYKVAKRGQDVALRCDPISGHVSLFWYQQALGQGPEFLTYFQNEAQLDKSGLPSDRFFAERPEGSVSTLKIQRTQQEDSAVYLCASSLAGEGYTFGSGTRLTVV.

The V and J genes are TRBV7-9 and TRBJ2-5; the D gene is possibly TRBD2 (5 bases). V was shortened by 5 bases and J by 6 bases, with 16 bases between the two germline ends. Germline CDR1 reads SEHNR; CDR2 reads FQNEAQ (reference sequence). The CDR3 length is 14 residues. CDR3 coding DNA: TGTGCCAGCAGCCCATCCCTTCGAGGGAAGACCCAGTACTTC. It codes for CASSPSLRGKTQYF.

J is TRBJ1-1 and V is TRBV5-1; 7 positions agree with TRBD1. Germline V gene data show CDR1 as SGHRS and CDR2 as YFSETQ. The length of the CDR3 is 14 residues. With V trimmed by 4 bases and J by 2 bases, 5 bases remained unmatched. CDR3 in DNA: TGCGCCAGCAGCCGGACAGGATATAACACTGAAGCTTTCTTT. Its translation is CASSRTGYNTEAFF. Looking up the rest from reference TRBV5-1 and TRBJ1-1 gives the full variable domain: KAGVTQTPRYLIKTRGQQVTLSCSPISGHRSVSWYQQTPGQGLQFLFEYFSETQRNKGNFPGRFSGRQFSNSRSEMNVSTLELGDSALYLCASSRTGYNTEAFFGQGTRLTVV.